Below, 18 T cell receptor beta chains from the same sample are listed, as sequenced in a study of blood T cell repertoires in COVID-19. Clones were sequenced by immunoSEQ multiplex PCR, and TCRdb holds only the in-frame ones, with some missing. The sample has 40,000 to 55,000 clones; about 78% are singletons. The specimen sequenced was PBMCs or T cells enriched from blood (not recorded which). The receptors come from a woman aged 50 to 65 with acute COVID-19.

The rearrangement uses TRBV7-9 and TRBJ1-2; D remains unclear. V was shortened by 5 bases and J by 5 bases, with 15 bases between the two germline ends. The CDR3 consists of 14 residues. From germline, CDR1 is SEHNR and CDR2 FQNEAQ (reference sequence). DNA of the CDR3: TGTGCCAGCAGCCCACAGAGTAGAGTTTATGGCTACACCTTC. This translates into CASSPQSRVYGYTF.

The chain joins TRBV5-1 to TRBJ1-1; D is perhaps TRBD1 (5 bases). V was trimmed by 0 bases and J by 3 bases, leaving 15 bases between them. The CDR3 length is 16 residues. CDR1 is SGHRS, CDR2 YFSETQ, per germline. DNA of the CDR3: TGCGCCAGCAGCTTGGGGGAGCGGGGACGTTACACTGAAGCTTTCTTT. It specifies CASSLGERGRYTEAFF.

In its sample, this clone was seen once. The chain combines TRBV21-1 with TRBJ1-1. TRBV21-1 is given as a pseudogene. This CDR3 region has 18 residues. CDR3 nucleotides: TGTGCCAGCAGCAAAGAGTCCCGGGGGATGAAGATGAACACTGAAGCTTTCTTT. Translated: CASSKESRGMKMNTEAFF.

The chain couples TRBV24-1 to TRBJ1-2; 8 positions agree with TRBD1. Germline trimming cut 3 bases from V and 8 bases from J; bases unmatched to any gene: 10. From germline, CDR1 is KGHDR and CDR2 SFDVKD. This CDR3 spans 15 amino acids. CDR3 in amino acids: CATSDTGTGLGGYTF. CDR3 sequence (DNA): TGTGCCACCAGTGATACCGGGACAGGCCTCGGAGGCTACACCTTC.

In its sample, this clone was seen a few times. The chain's CDR3 is CASSFGADQPQHF. The CDR3, as DNA: TGTGCCAGCAGCTTTGGGGCGGATCAGCCCCAGCATTTT. The chain uses TRBV11-3 and TRBJ1-5; tentatively, D is TRBD1 (5 bases). CDR1 SGHNT and CDR2 YENEEA come from the germline V gene. This CDR3 spans 13 amino acids. Deletions cut 3 bases from V and 5 bases from J, with 8 bases between.

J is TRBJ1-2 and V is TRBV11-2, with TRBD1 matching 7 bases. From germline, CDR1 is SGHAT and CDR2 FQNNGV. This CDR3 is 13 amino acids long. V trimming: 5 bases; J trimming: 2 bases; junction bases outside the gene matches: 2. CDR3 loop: CASSPTGNYGYTF. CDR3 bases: TGTGCCAGCAGCCCGACAGGGAACTATGGCTACACCTTC.

CDR3 protein: CASSPTVLSSYNEQFF. Written as DNA, the CDR3 is TGCGCCAGCAGCCCTACCGTCCTTAGCTCCTACAATGAGCAGTTCTTC. The chain combines TRBV4-1 with TRBJ2-1, with D unclear. Deletions cut 4 bases from V and 0 bases from J, with 13 bases between. The germline V gene encodes CDR1 MGHRA and CDR2 YSYEKL. CDR3 length: 16 amino acids.

CDR3 amino acids: CASIGTSGGPNTGELFF. The CDR3 DNA follows: TGTGCCAGCATCGGGACTAGCGGGGGGCCGAACACCGGGGAGCTGTTTTTT. This sequence joins TRBV2 and TRBJ2-2; 15 positions agree with TRBD2. Trimming removed 7 bases from V and 0 bases from J; junction bases left unmatched: 3. CDR1 is SNHLY and CDR2 is FYNNEI in the germline V gene. CDR3 length: 17 amino acids.

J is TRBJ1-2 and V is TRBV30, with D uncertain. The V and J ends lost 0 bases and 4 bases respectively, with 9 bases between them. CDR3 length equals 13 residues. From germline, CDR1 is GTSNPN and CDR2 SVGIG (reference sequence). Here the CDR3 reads CAWSVEASYGYTF. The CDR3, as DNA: TGTGCCTGGAGTGTAGAGGCCTCCTATGGCTACACCTTC.

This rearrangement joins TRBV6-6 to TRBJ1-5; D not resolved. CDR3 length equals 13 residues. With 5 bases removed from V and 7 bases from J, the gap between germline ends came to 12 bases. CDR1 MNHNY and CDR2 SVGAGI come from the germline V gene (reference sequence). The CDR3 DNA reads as TGTGCCAGCAGTGACGGGCCGGGGCAGCCCCAGCATTTT. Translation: CASSDGPGQPQHF.

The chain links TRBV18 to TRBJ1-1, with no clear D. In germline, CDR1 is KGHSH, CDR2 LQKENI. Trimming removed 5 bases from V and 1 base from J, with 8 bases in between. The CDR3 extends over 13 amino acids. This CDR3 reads CASSYRENTEAFF. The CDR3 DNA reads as TGTGCCAGCTCATACAGAGAGAACACTGAAGCTTTCTTT.

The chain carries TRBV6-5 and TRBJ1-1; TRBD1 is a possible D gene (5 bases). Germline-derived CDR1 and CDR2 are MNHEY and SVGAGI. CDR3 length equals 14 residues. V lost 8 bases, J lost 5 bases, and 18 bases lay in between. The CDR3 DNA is TGTGCCAGCGTAGGTAGGGGCGCGCGGACTGAAGCTTTCTTT. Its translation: CASVGRGARTEAFF.

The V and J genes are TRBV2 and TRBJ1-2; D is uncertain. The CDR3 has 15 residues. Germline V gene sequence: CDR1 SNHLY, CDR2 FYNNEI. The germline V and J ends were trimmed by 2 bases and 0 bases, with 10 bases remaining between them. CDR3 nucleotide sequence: TGTGCCAGCAGTGAACCCTTTTTTTCTAACTATGGCTACACCTTC. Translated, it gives CASSEPFFSNYGYTF.

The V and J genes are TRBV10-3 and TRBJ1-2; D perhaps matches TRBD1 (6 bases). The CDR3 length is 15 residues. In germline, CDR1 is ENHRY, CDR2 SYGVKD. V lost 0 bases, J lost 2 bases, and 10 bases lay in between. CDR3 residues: CAISESSGENYGYTF. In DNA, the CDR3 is TGTGCCATCAGTGAGTCGTCAGGGGAGAACTATGGCTACACCTTC.

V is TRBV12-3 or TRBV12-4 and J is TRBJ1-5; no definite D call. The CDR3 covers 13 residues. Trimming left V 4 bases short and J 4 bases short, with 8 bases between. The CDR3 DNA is TGTGCCAGCAGTTCCTCCTTTAATCAGCCCCAGCATTTT. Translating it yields CASSSSFNQPQHF.

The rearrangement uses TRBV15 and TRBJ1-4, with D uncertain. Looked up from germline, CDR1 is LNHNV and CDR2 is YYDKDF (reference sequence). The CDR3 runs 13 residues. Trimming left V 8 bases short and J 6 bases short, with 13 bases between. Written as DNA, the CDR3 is TGTGCCACCCAAAGGAACGAGGATGAAAAACTGTTTTTT. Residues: CATQRNEDEKLFF.

The CDR3 sequence: CASSSLTEGNTGELFF. CDR3 nucleotides: TGTGCCAGCTCCTCTTTGACAGAAGGTAACACCGGGGAGCTGTTTTTT. The chain carries TRBV5-4 and TRBJ2-2; D is perhaps TRBD1 (5 bases). The CDR3 totals 16 residues. Germline CDR1 is SGHNT and CDR2 is YYREEE (reference sequence). V lost 7 bases, J lost 2 bases, and 18 bases lay in between.

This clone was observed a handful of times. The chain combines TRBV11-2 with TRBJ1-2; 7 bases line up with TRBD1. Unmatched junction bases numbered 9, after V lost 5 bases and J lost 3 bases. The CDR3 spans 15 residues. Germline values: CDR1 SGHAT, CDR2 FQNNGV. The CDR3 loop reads CASSLYRGPHYGYTF. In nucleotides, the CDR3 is TGTGCCAGCAGCCTCTACAGGGGCCCCCACTATGGCTACACCTTC.